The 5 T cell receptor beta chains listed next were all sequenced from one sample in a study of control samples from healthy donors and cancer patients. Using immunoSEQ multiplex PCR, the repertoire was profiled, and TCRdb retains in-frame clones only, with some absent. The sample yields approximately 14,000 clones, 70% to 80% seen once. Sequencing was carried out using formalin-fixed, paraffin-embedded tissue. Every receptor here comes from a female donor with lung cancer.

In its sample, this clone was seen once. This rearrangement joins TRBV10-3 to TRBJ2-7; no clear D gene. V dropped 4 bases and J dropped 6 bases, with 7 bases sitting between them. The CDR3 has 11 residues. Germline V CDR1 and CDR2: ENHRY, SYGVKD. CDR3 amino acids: CAISVPGEQYF. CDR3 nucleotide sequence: TGTGCCATCAGTGTACCAGGCGAGCAGTACTTC.

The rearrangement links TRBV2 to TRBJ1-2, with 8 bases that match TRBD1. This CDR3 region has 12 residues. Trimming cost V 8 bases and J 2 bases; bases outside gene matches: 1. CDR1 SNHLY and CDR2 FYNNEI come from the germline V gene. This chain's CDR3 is CASGQGNYGYTF. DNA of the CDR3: TGTGCCAGCGGACAGGGAAACTATGGCTACACCTTC.

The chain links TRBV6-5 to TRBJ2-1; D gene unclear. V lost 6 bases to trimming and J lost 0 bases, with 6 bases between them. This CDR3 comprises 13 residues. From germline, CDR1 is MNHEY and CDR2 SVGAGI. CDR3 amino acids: CASRAASYNEQFF. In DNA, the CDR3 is TGTGCCAGCAGGGCGGCCTCCTACAATGAGCAGTTCTTC.

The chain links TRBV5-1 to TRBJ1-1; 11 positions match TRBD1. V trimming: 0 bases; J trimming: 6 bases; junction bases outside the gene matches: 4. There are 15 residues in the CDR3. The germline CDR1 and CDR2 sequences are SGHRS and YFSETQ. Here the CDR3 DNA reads TGCGCCAGCAGCTTGGTCCCGGGACAGGGGGCTGAAGCTTTCTTT. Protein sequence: CASSLVPGQGAEAFF.

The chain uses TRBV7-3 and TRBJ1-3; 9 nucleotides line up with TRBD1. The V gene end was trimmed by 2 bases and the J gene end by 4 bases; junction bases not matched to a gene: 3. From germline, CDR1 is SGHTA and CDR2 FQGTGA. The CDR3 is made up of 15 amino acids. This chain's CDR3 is CASSLAQGAGNTIYF. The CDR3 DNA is TGTGCCAGCAGCTTAGCACAGGGGGCAGGAAACACCATATATTTT.